This TCR beta chain was captured by sequencing in a study of T cells in Graves' hyperthyroidism and ophthalmopathy. Overall study results and limits: Peripheral blood also featured most of the thyroid clonotypes expanded above 0.001.

Uncontrolled infection, other autoimmune disease, pregnancy or lactation excluded patients. Used for diagnoses were clinical symptoms, serum thyroxine and TRAb, thyroid ultrasound and orbital computed tomography. It was at first hyperthyroidism diagnosis, before any ophthalmopathy symptoms, that the blood sample was taken. TCR beta CDR3 regions were amplified from RNA transcripts. HTBI primers were employed in a first-round RT-PCR of the TCR CDR3. TCRdb processed the multiplex PCR reads anew with MiXCR; each CDR3 protein has one entry. The table shows about 770,000 distinct CDR3 sequences, with approximately 18% occurring only once. This clonotype occurred many times. The antigen is not known. Trimming removed 2 bases from V and 6 bases from J; junction bases left unmatched: 6. The germline V gene encodes CDR1 SGHRS and CDR2 YFSETQ. The CDR3 is 15 amino acids.

Source material: blood. V gene TRBV5-1 combines with J gene TRBJ2-1; the match to TRBD1 covers 9 bases. The TCR was taken from a woman in her fifties or sixties with Graves' hyperthyroidism that later progressed to Graves' ophthalmopathy. The CDR3 loop reads CASSFPTGGPNEQFF. In DNA form, the CDR3 reads TGCGCCAGCAGCTTTCCGACAGGGGGGCCCAATGAGCAGTTCTTC.